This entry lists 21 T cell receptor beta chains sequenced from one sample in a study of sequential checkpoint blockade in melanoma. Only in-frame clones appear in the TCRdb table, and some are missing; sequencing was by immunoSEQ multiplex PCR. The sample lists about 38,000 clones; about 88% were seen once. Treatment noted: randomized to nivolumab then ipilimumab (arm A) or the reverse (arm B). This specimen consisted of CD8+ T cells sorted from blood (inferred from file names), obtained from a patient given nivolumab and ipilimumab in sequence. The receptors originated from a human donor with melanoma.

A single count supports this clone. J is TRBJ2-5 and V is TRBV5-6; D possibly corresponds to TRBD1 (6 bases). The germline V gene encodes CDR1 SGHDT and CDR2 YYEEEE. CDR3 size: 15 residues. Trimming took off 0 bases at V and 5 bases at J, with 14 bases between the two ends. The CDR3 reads CASSLAGAQGETQYF. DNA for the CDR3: TGTGCCAGCAGCTTGGCAGGGGCGCAGGGGGAGACCCAGTACTTC. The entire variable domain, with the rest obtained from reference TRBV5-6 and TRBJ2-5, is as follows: DAGVTQSPTHLIKTRGQQVTLRCSPKSGHDTVSWYQQALGQGPQFIFQYYEEEERQRGNFPDRFSGHQFPNYSSELNVNALLLGDSALYLCASSLAGAQGETQYFGPGTRLLVL.

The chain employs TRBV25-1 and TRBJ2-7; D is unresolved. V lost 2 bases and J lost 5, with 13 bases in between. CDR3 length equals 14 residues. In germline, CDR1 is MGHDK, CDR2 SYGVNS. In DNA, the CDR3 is TGTGCCAGCAGTGAACTAGTATTTGGTCACGAGCAGTACTTC. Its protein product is CASSELVFGHEQYF.

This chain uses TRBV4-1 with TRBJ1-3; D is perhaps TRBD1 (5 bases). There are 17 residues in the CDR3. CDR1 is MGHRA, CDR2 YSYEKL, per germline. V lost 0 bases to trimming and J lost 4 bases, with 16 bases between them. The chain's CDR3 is CASSQDGGTIIGNTIYF. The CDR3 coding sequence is TGCGCCAGCAGCCAAGATGGGGGGACGATCATAGGAAACACCATATATTTT.

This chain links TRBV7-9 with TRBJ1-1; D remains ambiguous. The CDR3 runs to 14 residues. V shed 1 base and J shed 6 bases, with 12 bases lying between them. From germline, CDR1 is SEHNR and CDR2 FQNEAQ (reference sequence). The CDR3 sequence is CASSLVVGGAEAFF. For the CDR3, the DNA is TGTGCCAGCAGCTTAGTCGTGGGAGGCGCTGAAGCTTTCTTT. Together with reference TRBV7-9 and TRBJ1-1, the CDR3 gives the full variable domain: DTGVSQNPRHKITKRGQNVTFRCDPISEHNRLYWYRQTLGQGPEFLTYFQNEAQLEKSRLLSDRFSAERPKGSFSTLEIQRTEQGDSAMYLCASSLVVGGAEAFFGQGTRLTVV.

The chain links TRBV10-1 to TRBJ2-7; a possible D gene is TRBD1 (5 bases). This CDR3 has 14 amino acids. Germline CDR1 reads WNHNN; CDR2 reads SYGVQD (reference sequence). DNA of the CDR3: TGCGCCAGCAGTGATTCCAGGGTGGACGGGTTCCTGCACGTC. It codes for CASSDSRVDGFLHV.

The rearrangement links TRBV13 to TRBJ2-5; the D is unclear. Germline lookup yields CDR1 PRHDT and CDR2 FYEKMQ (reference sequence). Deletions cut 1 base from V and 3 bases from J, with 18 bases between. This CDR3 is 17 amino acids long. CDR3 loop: CASSLAYSLGTEETQYF. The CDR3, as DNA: TGTGCCAGCAGCTTAGCTTATAGCCTTGGCACTGAAGAGACCCAGTACTTC.

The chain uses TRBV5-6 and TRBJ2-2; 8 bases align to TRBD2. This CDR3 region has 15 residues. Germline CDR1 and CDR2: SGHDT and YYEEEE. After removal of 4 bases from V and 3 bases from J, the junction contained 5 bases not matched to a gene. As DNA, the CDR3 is TGTGCCAGCAGCGAAGCGGGGGTGGACACCGGGGAGCTGTTTTTT. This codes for CASSEAGVDTGELFF.

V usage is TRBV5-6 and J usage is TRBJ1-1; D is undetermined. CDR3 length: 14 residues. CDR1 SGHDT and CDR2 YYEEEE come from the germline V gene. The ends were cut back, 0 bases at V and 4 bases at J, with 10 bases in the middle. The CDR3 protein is CASSLGPWSTEAFF. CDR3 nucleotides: TGTGCCAGCAGCTTGGGACCTTGGAGCACTGAAGCTTTCTTT.

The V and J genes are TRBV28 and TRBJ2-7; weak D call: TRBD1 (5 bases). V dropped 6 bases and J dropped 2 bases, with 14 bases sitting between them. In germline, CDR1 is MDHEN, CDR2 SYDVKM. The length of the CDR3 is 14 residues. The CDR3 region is CASRSPQGTYEQYF. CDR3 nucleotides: TGTGCCAGCAGATCCCCTCAGGGCACCTACGAGCAGTACTTC.

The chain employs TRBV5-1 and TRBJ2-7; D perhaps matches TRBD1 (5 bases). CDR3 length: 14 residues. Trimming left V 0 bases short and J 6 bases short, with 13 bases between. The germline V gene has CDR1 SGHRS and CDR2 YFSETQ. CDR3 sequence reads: CASSLGQGYGEQYF. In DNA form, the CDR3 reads TGCGCCAGCAGCTTGGGGCAGGGTTACGGCGAGCAGTACTTC.

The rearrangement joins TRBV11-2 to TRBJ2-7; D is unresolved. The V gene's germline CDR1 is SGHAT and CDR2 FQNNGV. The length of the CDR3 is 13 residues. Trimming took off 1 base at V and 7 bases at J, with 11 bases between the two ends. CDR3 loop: CASSLGRLREQYF. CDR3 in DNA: TGTGCCAGCAGCTTAGGCCGCCTGAGGGAGCAGTACTTC.

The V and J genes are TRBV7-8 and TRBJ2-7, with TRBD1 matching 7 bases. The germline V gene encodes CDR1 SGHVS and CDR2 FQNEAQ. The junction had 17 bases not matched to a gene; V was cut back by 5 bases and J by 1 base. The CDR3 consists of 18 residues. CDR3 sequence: CASSLSVPPTGMSYEQYF. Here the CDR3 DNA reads TGTGCCAGCAGCCTATCTGTCCCCCCGACAGGGATGTCCTACGAGCAGTACTTC. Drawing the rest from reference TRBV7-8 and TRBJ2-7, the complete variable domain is GAGVSQSPRYKVAKRGQDVALRCDPISGHVSLFWYQQALGQGPEFLTYFQNEAQLDKSGLPSDRFFAERPEGSVSTLKIQRTQQEDSAVYLCASSLSVPPTGMSYEQYFGPGTRLTVT.

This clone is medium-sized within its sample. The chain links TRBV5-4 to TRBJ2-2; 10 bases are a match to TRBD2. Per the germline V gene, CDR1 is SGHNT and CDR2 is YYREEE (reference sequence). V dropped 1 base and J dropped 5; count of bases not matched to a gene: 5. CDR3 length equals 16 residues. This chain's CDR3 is CASSLSLAGDTGELFF. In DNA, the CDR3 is TGTGCCAGCAGCTTGTCTCTAGCGGGAGATACCGGGGAGCTGTTTTTT.

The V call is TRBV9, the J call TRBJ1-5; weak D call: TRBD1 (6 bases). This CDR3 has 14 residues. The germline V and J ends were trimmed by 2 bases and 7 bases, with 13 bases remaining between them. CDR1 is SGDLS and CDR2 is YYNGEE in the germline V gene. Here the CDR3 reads CASSVTGWGQPQHF. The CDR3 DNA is TGTGCCAGCAGCGTCACAGGGTGGGGGCAGCCCCAGCATTTT.

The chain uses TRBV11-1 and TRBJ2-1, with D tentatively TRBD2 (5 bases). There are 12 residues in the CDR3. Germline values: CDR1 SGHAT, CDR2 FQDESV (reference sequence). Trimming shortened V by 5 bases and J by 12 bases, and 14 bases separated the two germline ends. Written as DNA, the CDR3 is TGTGCCAGCAGCCCCGGACTCGCTGGGCAGTTCTTC. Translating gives CASSPGLAGQFF. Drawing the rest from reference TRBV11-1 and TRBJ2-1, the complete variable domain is EAEVAQSPRYKITEKSQAVAFWCDPISGHATLYWYRQILGQGPELLVQFQDESVVDDSQLPKDRFSAERLKGVDSTLKIQPAELGDSAMYLCASSPGLAGQFFGPGTRLTVL.

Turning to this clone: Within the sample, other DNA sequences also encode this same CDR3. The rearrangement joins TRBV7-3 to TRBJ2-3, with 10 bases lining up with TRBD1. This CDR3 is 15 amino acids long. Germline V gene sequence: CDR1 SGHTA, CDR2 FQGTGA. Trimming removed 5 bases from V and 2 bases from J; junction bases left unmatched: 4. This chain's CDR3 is CASSRDRGNTDTQYF. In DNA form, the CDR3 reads TGTGCCAGCAGCCGGGACAGGGGAAACACAGATACGCAGTATTTT.

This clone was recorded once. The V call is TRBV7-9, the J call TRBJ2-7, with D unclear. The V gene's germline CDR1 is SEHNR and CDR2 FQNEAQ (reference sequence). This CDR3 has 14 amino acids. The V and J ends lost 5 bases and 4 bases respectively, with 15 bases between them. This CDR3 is CASSDLGIEYEQYF. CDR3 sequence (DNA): TGTGCCAGCAGCGACCTAGGTATTGAATACGAGCAGTACTTC.

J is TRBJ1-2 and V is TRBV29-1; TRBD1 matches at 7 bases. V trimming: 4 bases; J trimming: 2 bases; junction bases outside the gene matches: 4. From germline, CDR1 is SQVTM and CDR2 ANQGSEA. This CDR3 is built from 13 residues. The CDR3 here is CSVGEGGNYGYTF. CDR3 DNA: TGCAGCGTTGGTGAAGGGGGCAACTATGGCTACACCTTC.

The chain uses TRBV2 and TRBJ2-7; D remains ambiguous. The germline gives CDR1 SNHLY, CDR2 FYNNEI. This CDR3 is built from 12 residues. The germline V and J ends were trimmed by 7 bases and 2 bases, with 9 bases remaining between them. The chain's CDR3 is CASMESPYEQYF. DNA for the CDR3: TGTGCCAGCATGGAGAGCCCCTACGAGCAGTACTTC.

Here the CDR3 reads CASSVGDLNTEAFF. CDR3 bases: TGTGCCAGCAGCGTAGGAGACTTGAACACTGAAGCTTTCTTT. The J gene is TRBJ1-1, the V gene TRBV9; no firm D call. CDR1 is SGDLS, CDR2 YYNGEE, per germline. The ends were cut back, 0 bases at V and 0 bases at J, with 6 bases in the middle. This CDR3 contains 14 residues.

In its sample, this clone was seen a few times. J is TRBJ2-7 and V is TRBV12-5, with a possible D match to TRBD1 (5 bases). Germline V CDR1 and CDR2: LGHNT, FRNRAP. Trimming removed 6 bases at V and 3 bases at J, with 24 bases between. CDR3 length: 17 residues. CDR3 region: CASGRTYSGLSGYEQYV. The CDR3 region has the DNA TGTGCTAGTGGCCGTACTTACTCAGGGCTTTCGGGCTACGAGCAGTACGTC.